The entry below describes one T cell receptor beta chain. The data stem from a study of PD-L1 blockade in urothelial cancer. Germline V gene sequence: CDR1 ENHRY, CDR2 SYGVKD. V dropped 4 bases and J dropped 7; count of bases not matched to a gene: 5. The CDR3 loop spans 13 amino acids. TCRdb's copy holds only in-frame clones and misses some; the assay was immunoSEQ multiplex PCR. Of 53,000 or so clones listed, around nine tenths are singletons. Time point given: peripheral blood 6 weeks after treatment start. This material consisted of PBMCs, taken around atezolizumab (anti-PD-L1) treatment. This TCR came from a man in his sixties with urothelial cancer. The chain joins TRBV10-3 to TRBJ2-7, with 9 positions matching TRBD1. The CDR3 loop is CAISGTGVGEQYF. The CDR3 DNA is TGTGCCATCAGTGGGACAGGGGTTGGAGAGCAGTACTTC.